Given below is one T cell receptor beta chain in context. This sample is part of a study of blood T cell repertoires in COVID-19. Libraries were prepared by immunoSEQ multiplex PCR; TCRdb keeps only in-frame clonotypes and omits some of them. The sample holds about 380,000 clones, 85% seen once. The sequence came from a woman under 30 with acute or convalescent COVID-19. Sequencing was performed on peripheral blood.

DNA of the CDR3: TGTGCCAGCAAGGGGGGGGCCAACGTCCTGACTTTC. It specifies CASKGGANVLTF. The V and J genes are TRBV2 and TRBJ2-6, with D perhaps matching TRBD1 (5 bases). CDR3 length: 12 residues. V was cut by 7 bases and J by 4 bases, with 5 bases left in between. Germline V gene sequence: CDR1 SNHLY, CDR2 FYNNEI.